A single sample gave rise to the 16 T cell receptor beta chains below, sequenced in a study of T cell repertoires in cytomegalovirus infection. TCRdb called the reads again in MiXCR, with one record for every CDR3 protein. Among approximately 700,000 distinct CDR3 sequences listed, 35% to 45% were seen once. Sequenced material: PBMCs. These receptors came from a human donor in good health (CMV status not recorded). Some clones in this sample may be carry-over from other donors' samples.

Many counts were recorded for this clonotype. The genes are TRBV7-2 and TRBJ1-2, with a weak D call TRBD1 (6 bases). V gave up 1 base and J gave up 4 bases, with 10 bases separating them. From germline, CDR1 is SGHTA and CDR2 FQGNSA. The CDR3 runs 14 residues. CDR3: CASSLGTDSYGYTF. For the CDR3, the DNA is TGTGCCAGCAGCTTAGGGACAGACAGCTATGGCTACACCTTC.

This clonotype has just a few counts. The chain links TRBV4-1 to TRBJ2-4; D unclear. Trimming left V 3 bases short and J 8 bases short, with 11 bases between. Looked up from germline, CDR1 is MGHRA and CDR2 is YSYEKL. The CDR3 runs 13 residues. As DNA, the CDR3 is TGCGCCAGCAGCCAGGTGGGCCGGGACATTCAGTACTTC. Amino acids: CASSQVGRDIQYF.

The chain uses TRBV25-1 and TRBJ2-1; 10 nucleotides agree with TRBD2. With 4 bases clipped from V and 2 bases from J, the junction kept 8 bases outside the gene matches. CDR1 and CDR2 (germline): MGHDK, SYGVNS. The CDR3 loop spans 17 amino acids. The CDR3 DNA follows: TGTGCCAGCAGTGGCCTTAAAGCGGGAGGGCCCTACAATGAGCAGTTCTTC. Protein product: CASSGLKAGGPYNEQFF.

A few counts support this clonotype. This chain uses TRBV20-1 with TRBJ2-7; D is ambiguous. CDR1 and CDR2 from the germline V gene are DFQATT and SNEGSKA (reference sequence). This CDR3 is 18 amino acids long. Deletions cut 2 bases from V and 2 bases from J, with 25 bases between. The CDR3 DNA is TGCAGTGCTAGAAGGTGGCTCTCGAGTTCCTTAACTACCTACGAGCAGTACTTC. It is translated as CSARRWLSSSLTTYEQYF.

There are a few counts of this clonotype. The chain carries TRBV7-6 and TRBJ2-2; the D gene is possibly TRBD1 (5 bases). CDR3 length: 16 amino acids. Germline CDR1 is SGHVS and CDR2 is FNYEAQ. Trimming cost V 0 bases and J 0 bases, with 8 bases left between them. CDR3 loop: CASSLAQGPNTGELFF. In DNA, the CDR3 is TGTGCCAGCAGCTTAGCGCAGGGCCCGAACACCGGGGAGCTGTTTTTT.

On this clonotype: This is likely a read error, given that the CDR3 carries no conserved phenylalanine or tryptophan at its end. The chain couples TRBV7-8 to TRBJ2-5; D may correspond to TRBD1 or TRBD2 (6 bases each). The V gene lost 5 bases and the J gene lost 5 bases, with 27 bases spanning the gap. This CDR3 region has 18 residues. CDR1 is SGHVS, CDR2 FQNEAQ, per germline. CDR3 amino acids: CASSRGLSFGGLGETQYL. The CDR3 DNA reads as TGTGCCAGCAGCCGAGGGTTGTCTTTTGGGGGGCTCGGGGAGACCCAGTACTTA.

The sample holds many counts of this clonotype. This chain links TRBV7-2 with TRBJ2-2; 12 bases line up with TRBD2. V gave up 3 bases and J gave up 4 bases; unmatched junction bases: 3. This CDR3 has 16 residues. CDR1 is SGHTA and CDR2 is FQGNSA in the germline V gene. The CDR3 nucleotides read TGTGCCAGCAGCTTCCAGGGACTAGCGGGCACCGGGGAGCTGTTTTTT. Amino acid sequence: CASSFQGLAGTGELFF.

The rearrangement uses TRBV5-1 and TRBJ2-1, with a possible D match to TRBD2 (6 bases). Looked up from germline, CDR1 is SGHRS and CDR2 is YFSETQ. The CDR3 is 16 residues long. V dropped 0 bases and J dropped 5 bases, with 15 bases sitting between them. The CDR3 nucleotides read TGCGCCAGCAGCTTGGGCCGGGGGACGGGGAACAATGAGCAGTTCTTC. It specifies CASSLGRGTGNNEQFF.

In the case of this clonotype: At one boundary the junction diverges from the germline segment, which might be a read error. The CDR3 DNA reads TGCAGTGCTAGAGAGGGTTACGGAAACACCACATATTTT. It translates to CSAREGYGNTTYF. The chain uses TRBV20-1 and TRBJ1-3, with no clear D. CDR3 length: 13 amino acids. Germline CDR1 DFQATT, CDR2 SNEGSKA (reference sequence).

The genes are TRBV28 and TRBJ2-6; D remains ambiguous. The germline CDR1 and CDR2 sequences are MDHEN and SYDVKM. The germline V and J ends were trimmed by 1 base and 3 bases, with 10 bases remaining between them. The CDR3 totals 16 residues. CDR3 nucleotides: TGTGCCAGCAGTTTATTCCGGGCTGGTGGGGCCAACGTCCTGACTTTC. Residues: CASSLFRAGGANVLTF.

V and J are TRBV10-2 and TRBJ2-5; D is unclear. This CDR3 has 13 amino acids. V was pared by 0 bases and J by 4 bases, with 6 bases between. The germline gives CDR1 WSHSY, CDR2 SAAADI. CDR3 nucleotide sequence: TGCGCCAGCAGTGAGTCAGGGCCAGAGACCCAGTACTTC. It encodes CASSESGPETQYF.

The V and J genes are TRBV5-1 and TRBJ1-4; D gene unclear. Trimming cost V 0 bases and J 0 bases, with 12 bases left between them. This CDR3 has 17 amino acids. Germline values: CDR1 SGHRS, CDR2 YFSETQ. In DNA form, the CDR3 reads TGCGCCAGCAGCTTGGCCGGCCGGCAAACAACTAATGAAAAACTGTTTTTT. It translates to CASSLAGRQTTNEKLFF.

This sequence joins TRBV9 and TRBJ1-6, with 7 bases aligning to TRBD1. CDR1 SGDLS and CDR2 YYNGEE come from the germline V gene. Trimming at V came to 4 bases and at J to 10 bases, leaving 11 bases not matched to a gene. The CDR3 totals 15 residues. CDR3 in DNA: TGTGCCAGCAGCACCGGGACAGTAGTGGAATCACCCCTCCACTTT. It yields the protein CASSTGTVVESPLHF.

V and J are TRBV27 and TRBJ2-1; D is perhaps TRBD1 (5 bases). The CDR3 covers 16 residues. Trimming removed 5 bases at V and 0 bases at J, with 14 bases between. CDR1 MNHEY and CDR2 SMNVEV come from the germline V gene (reference sequence). CDR3 residues: CASSIRDRSSYNEQFF. In nucleotides, the CDR3 is TGTGCCAGCAGTATCCGCGACAGAAGCTCCTACAATGAGCAGTTCTTC.

The chain uses TRBV27 and TRBJ2-1, with TRBD2 as a possible D gene (6 bases). Germline assignment: CDR1 MNHEY and CDR2 SMNVEV (reference sequence). This CDR3 is built from 15 residues. The V end was cut by 6 bases, the J end by 2 bases, with 14 bases between. The CDR3 region is CASSVAGIAYNEQFF. DNA for the CDR3: TGTGCCAGCAGCGTCGCGGGGATCGCCTACAATGAGCAGTTCTTC.

The chain is built from TRBV20-1 and TRBJ2-5, with D tentatively TRBD1 or TRBD2 (5 bases each). Between the trimmed V and J ends, which lost 5 bases and 4 bases, there was a span of 17 bases. CDR3 length: 14 residues. Germline CDR1 DFQATT, CDR2 SNEGSKA (reference sequence). This CDR3 is CSAGGSRAGETQYF. As DNA, the CDR3 is TGCAGTGCTGGAGGTTCCAGGGCGGGAGAGACCCAGTACTTC.